This is a list of T cell receptor beta chains from one sample in a study of blood T cells in healthy people across ages. TCRdb passed the 5' RACE reads through MiXCR, listing each CDR3 protein once. The profile shows some 1.1 million distinct CDR3 sequences, 35% to 45% of them singletons. Sequenced: blood. These TCRs come from a man aged 18 to 29 in good health. CDR3s include the opening cysteine and the closing phenylalanine or tryptophan. Each record gives: clone size, J gene, CDR3 length, V gene, D gene, CDR3 DNA, CDR3 protein. D genes are given only for firm matches. Not every row has a clone size; where given, it reads once, few, many or a size class.

clone_size: few; j_call: TRBJ1-2; cdr3_length: 14; v_call: TRBV2; d_call: TRBD1; cdr3_nt: TGTGCCAGCAGTGACGGCAGGGGGCTTTATGGCTACACCTTC; cdr3_aa: CASSDGRGLYGYTF
clone_size: -; j_call: TRBJ1-4; cdr3_length: 16; v_call: TRBV6-1; d_call: TRBD1; cdr3_nt: TGTGCCAGCAGTGAGGAAAGGGGGACAGCTAATGAAAAACTGTTTTTT; cdr3_aa: CASSEERGTANEKLFF
clone_size: -; j_call: TRBJ1-1; cdr3_length: 15; v_call: TRBV7-9; d_call: TRBD1; cdr3_nt: TGTGCCAGCACCAGGACAGGATTGATGAACACTGAAGCTTTCTTT; cdr3_aa: CASTRTGLMNTEAFF
clone_size: few; j_call: TRBJ1-4; cdr3_length: 13; v_call: TRBV20-1; d_call: -; cdr3_nt: TGCAGTGCTAGTATCGCAACTAATGAAAAACTGTTTTTT; cdr3_aa: CSASIATNEKLFF
clone_size: few; j_call: TRBJ2-5; cdr3_length: 15; v_call: TRBV12-3/TRBV12-4; d_call: -; cdr3_nt: TGTGCCAGCAGTCCTCAGGGTAGTGTGCAAGAGACCCAGTACTTC; cdr3_aa: CASSPQGSVQETQYF
clone_size: -; j_call: TRBJ1-5; cdr3_length: 16; v_call: TRBV2; d_call: -; cdr3_nt: TGTGCCAGCAGTGAATTGAGGGGCGGGAGCAATCAGCCCCAGCATTTT; cdr3_aa: CASSELRGGSNQPQHF
clone_size: -; j_call: TRBJ1-2; cdr3_length: 14; v_call: TRBV28; d_call: -; cdr3_nt: TGTGCCAGCACTCTCGGGGGGCAGGACTATGGCTACACCTTC; cdr3_aa: CASTLGGQDYGYTF
clone_size: -; j_call: TRBJ1-5; cdr3_length: 14; v_call: TRBV9; d_call: -; cdr3_nt: TGTGCCAGCAGCGTAACGGGAGTTAATCAGCCCCAGCATTTT; cdr3_aa: CASSVTGVNQPQHF
clone_size: many; j_call: TRBJ2-5; cdr3_length: 14; v_call: TRBV7-2; d_call: -; cdr3_nt: TGTGCCAGCAGCCAGGGGGGCAAACAAGAGACCCAGTACTTC; cdr3_aa: CASSQGGKQETQYF
clone_size: -; j_call: TRBJ2-5; cdr3_length: 13; v_call: TRBV9; d_call: -; cdr3_nt: TGTGCCAGCAGCGAGGGGGACTCAGAGACCCAGTACTTC; cdr3_aa: CASSEGDSETQYF
clone_size: -; j_call: TRBJ2-7; cdr3_length: 13; v_call: TRBV4-1; d_call: -; cdr3_nt: TGCGCCAGCAGCCAAGAGCCGTCACACGAGCAGTACTTC; cdr3_aa: CASSQEPSHEQYF